Given below is one TCR beta chain in context. The treatment: about 20 received Ad26.COV2.S at low or high dose, single or two shots; about 5 received placebo; per-sample allocation not given. Following the first vaccine or placebo injection, samples were taken on day 63. Donation was by an adult aged 18-55 years who was in Boston. Using immunoSEQ multiplex PCR, the repertoire was profiled, and TCRdb retains in-frame clones only, with some absent. The data show some 370,000 clones, with 83% seen just once and about 7.1% held by the top ten. The record originates from a study of Ad26.COV2.S vaccination and SARS-CoV-2 variants. Background on the study: The vaccine Ad26.COV2.S was put into the muscle once, or twice with 56 days between.

Germline V CDR1 and CDR2: SGHTA, FQGTGA. CDR3 length: 16 amino acids. Trimming removed 5 bases at V and 5 bases at J, with 18 bases between. The rearrangement joins TRBV7-3 to TRBJ2-2, with unresolved D. The sequenced sample was peripheral blood, obtained in a trial of Ad26.COV2.S vaccine versus placebo. The TCR was taken from a person between 18 and 65 years old who received the Ad26.COV2.S COVID-19 vaccine or a placebo. The CDR3 sequence is CASSPDRIGLTGELFF. For the CDR3, the DNA is TGTGCCAGCAGCCCTGACCGGATAGGGTTAACCGGGGAGCTGTTTTTT. The complete variable domain, with remaining parts taken from reference TRBV7-3 and TRBJ2-2, reads GAGVSQTPSNKVTEKGKYVELRCDPISGHTALYWYRQSLGQGPEFLIYFQGTGAADDSGLPNDRFFAVRPEGSVSTLKIQRTERGDSAVYLCASSPDRIGLTGELFFGEGSRLTVL.